These 16 T cell receptor beta chains came from one sample sequenced in a study of blood T cell repertoires in COVID-19 (TCRdb year 2020). Library preparation was by the immunoSEQ multiplex PCR assay. What TCRdb holds here is the immuneACCESS table cut down to in-frame rearrangements. Part of the clones is not present; checked against another copy, under half of the missing clones reflect an unresolved V gene, and the others are unexplained. This sample holds about 140,000 clones; around 90% were observed only once. The leading ten clones occupy less than 2% of the sample. Sequenced input: peripheral blood. The source of these receptors is a man between 65 and 85 years old with acute or convalescent COVID-19.

This clone was detected a few times. The chain carries TRBV29-1 and TRBJ1-5; tentative D call: TRBD1 (6 bases). The CDR3 is made up of 10 amino acids. Per germline, CDR1 SQVTM and CDR2 ANQGSEA. V lost 6 bases, J lost 10 bases, and 10 bases lay in between. The CDR3: CSVPGTPQHF. The DNA for the CDR3 is TGCAGCGTGCCCGGGACACCCCAGCATTTT.

J is TRBJ2-3 and V is TRBV7-2; weak D call: TRBD2 (5 bases). The CDR3 loop spans 15 amino acids. Germline assignment: CDR1 SGHTA and CDR2 FQGNSA. V shed 6 bases and J shed 2 bases, with 15 bases lying between them. CDR3 in DNA: TGTGCCAGCAGTCTTTTCTGGACTTACACAGATACGCAGTATTTT. Protein product: CASSLFWTYTDTQYF. The complete variable domain, with remaining parts taken from reference TRBV7-2 and TRBJ2-3, reads GAGVSQSPSNKVTEKGKDVELRCDPISGHTALYWYRQSLGQGLEFLIYFQGNSAPDKSGLPSDRFSAERTGGSVSTLTIQRTQQEDSAVYLCASSLFWTYTDTQYFGPGTRLTVL.

This chain connects TRBV12-3 or TRBV12-4 to TRBJ2-4; 8 positions agree with TRBD1. V lost 4 bases to trimming and J lost 8 bases; unmatched junction nucleotides: 4. This CDR3 has 13 amino acids. CDR3 sequence: CASSSGGADIQYF. CDR3 DNA: TGTGCCAGCAGTTCAGGGGGCGCGGACATTCAGTACTTC.

The chain carries TRBV5-8 and TRBJ1-2; perhaps TRBD1 as D (6 bases). This CDR3 contains 14 residues. V was clipped by 5 bases and J by 5 bases, with 16 bases between them. Germline lookup yields CDR1 SGHTS and CDR2 YDEGEE. The CDR3 coding sequence is TGTGCCAGCAGAGGGGGTCGACAGGCTTATGGCTACACCTTC. Protein: CASRGGRQAYGYTF.

The V gene is TRBV12-3 or TRBV12-4, the J gene TRBJ1-3; no firm D call. The length of the CDR3 is 13 residues. V lost 4 bases, J lost 0 bases, and 4 bases lay in between. The CDR3 sequence: CASSSFSGNTIYF. The DNA of the CDR3 is TGTGCCAGCAGTTCGTTCTCTGGAAACACCATATATTTT.

This chain links TRBV19 with TRBJ1-2; D may be TRBD1 (6 bases). The CDR3 is 11 amino acids. V lost 6 bases and J 11 bases, leaving 13 bases between the germline ends. Germline V CDR1 and CDR2: LNHDA, SQIVND (reference sequence). The CDR3 DNA is TGTGCCAGTAGGACAGGTCCCTCTTACACCTTC. It encodes CASRTGPSYTF.

The chain uses TRBV10-1 and TRBJ2-1; 15 positions match TRBD2. This CDR3 is 15 amino acids long. The V gene end was trimmed by 6 bases and the J gene end by 7 bases; junction bases not matched to a gene: 4. Germline CDR1 and CDR2: WNHNN and SYGVQD (reference sequence). The CDR3 here is CASSTGTSGRNEQFF. For the CDR3, the DNA is TGCGCCAGCAGCACCGGGACTAGCGGGAGGAATGAGCAGTTCTTC.

This clone was detected once. This chain connects TRBV28 to TRBJ1-5, with D tentatively TRBD1 (5 bases). The germline CDR1 and CDR2 sequences are MDHEN and SYDVKM. V was cut by 7 bases and J by 7 bases, with 11 bases left in between. The CDR3 consists of 12 residues. CDR3 coding DNA: TGTGCCAGCAACGCAGGGTTGCAGCCCCAGCATTTT. Its translation is CASNAGLQPQHF. The variable domain in full, completed from reference TRBV28 and TRBJ1-5, reads DVKVTQSSRYLVKRTGEKVFLECVQDMDHENMFWYRQDPGLGLRLIYFSYDVKMKEKGDIPEGYSVSREKKERFSLILESASTNQTSMYLCASNAGLQPQHFGDGTRLSIL.

The chain links TRBV10-3 to TRBJ1-2; tentative D call: TRBD1 (5 bases). Germline lookup yields CDR1 ENHRY and CDR2 SYGVKD. Trimming removed 3 bases at V and 5 bases at J, with 16 bases between. This CDR3 spans 15 amino acids. The CDR3 reads CAISDLGTLSYGYTF. DNA of the CDR3: TGTGCCATCAGTGACTTAGGGACTCTTTCGTATGGCTACACCTTC.

V and J are TRBV28 and TRBJ2-6; D may be TRBD1 (5 bases). Per the germline V gene, CDR1 is MDHEN and CDR2 is SYDVKM. The V end was cut by 2 bases, the J end by 4 bases, with 15 bases between. This CDR3 contains 17 residues. The CDR3 sequence is CASSLIRQGDGANVLTF. Here the CDR3 DNA reads TGTGCCAGCAGTTTAATTCGGCAGGGTGACGGGGCCAACGTCCTGACTTTC.

Details on this clone: Within the sample, other DNA sequences also encode this same CDR3. The chain has TRBV28 and TRBJ1-5; 8 nucleotides align to TRBD1. Germline V gene sequence: CDR1 MDHEN, CDR2 SYDVKM. V trimming: 5 bases; J trimming: 6 bases; junction bases outside the gene matches: 6. This CDR3 has 14 amino acids. The CDR3 region is CASSQTGGGQPQHF. In DNA, the CDR3 is TGTGCCAGCAGTCAAACAGGGGGTGGTCAGCCCCAGCATTTT.

The genes are TRBV29-1 and TRBJ2-7; 7 bases are a match to TRBD1. The V gene's germline CDR1 is SQVTM and CDR2 ANQGSEA. Trimming removed 3 bases from V and 2 bases from J; junction bases left unmatched: 4. This CDR3 is built from 13 residues. CDR3 residues: CSVEGQGAYEQYF. The DNA for the CDR3 is TGCAGCGTTGAGGGTCAGGGGGCCTACGAGCAGTACTTC.

The genes are TRBV18 and TRBJ2-2; tentative D call: TRBD1 (5 bases). CDR1 and CDR2 from the germline V gene are KGHSH and LQKENI. Trimming pared 6 bases from V and 5 bases from J, leaving 19 bases between. The CDR3 sequence is 16 residues long. The CDR3 DNA follows: TGTGCCAGCTCGCCCCGGACCGGCAAGGGGACCGGGGAGCTGTTTTTT. This translates into CASSPRTGKGTGELFF.

A note on this clone: Other DNA sequences within the sample encode an identical CDR3. The chain recombines TRBV11-2 with TRBJ2-5, with TRBD1 matching 9 bases. Per germline, CDR1 SGHAT and CDR2 FQNNGV. The ends lost 1 base at V and 0 bases at J; junction bases unmatched: 0. The CDR3 extends over 15 amino acids. The CDR3 DNA reads TGTGCCAGCAGCTTAGGGGACAGGGACCAAGAGACCCAGTACTTC. This translates into CASSLGDRDQETQYF.

The rearrangement joins TRBV9 to TRBJ1-6; 7 bases align to TRBD1. The CDR3 loop spans 17 amino acids. J gave up 10 bases and V 4 bases, and 17 bases lay outside the gene matches. The germline CDR1 and CDR2 sequences are SGDLS and YYNGEE. The CDR3 is CASSPSLPGQWESPLHF. For the CDR3, the DNA is TGTGCCAGCAGCCCGAGCCTCCCGGGACAGTGGGAATCACCCCTCCACTTT.

Note on this clone: The sample has other DNA sequences that encode this CDR3 too. The chain uses TRBV11-2 and TRBJ1-2; D may be TRBD1 (5 bases). CDR3 length: 16 amino acids. Germline-derived CDR1 and CDR2 are SGHAT and FQNNGV. V was cut by 3 bases and J by 1 base, with 15 bases left in between. CDR3 bases: TGTGCCAGCAGCTTGAGGGGAGGCAGGGATAACTATGGCTACACCTTC. This translates into CASSLRGGRDNYGYTF.